A single sample is the source of the 20 T cell receptor beta chains below, sequenced in a study of blood T cell repertoires in COVID-19. Produced via immunoSEQ multiplex PCR; TCRdb's table is partial and in-frame only. The table has a few hundred thousand clones, around four fifths seen once; the top ten hold approximately 1.1%. Sequencing input: peripheral blood. These receptors came from a woman aged 50 to 65 with acute or convalescent COVID-19.

The V gene is TRBV25-1, the J gene TRBJ2-1; 8 bases match TRBD2. The CDR3 covers 15 residues. V trimming: 3 bases; J trimming: 6 bases; junction bases outside the gene matches: 7. From germline, CDR1 is MGHDK and CDR2 SYGVNS. This CDR3 reads CASSDGTRGSNEQFF. The CDR3 DNA is TGTGCCAGCAGTGATGGGACTAGGGGTAGCAATGAGCAGTTCTTC.

The genes are TRBV19 and TRBJ2-3, with 8 bases matching TRBD1. J was trimmed by 4 bases and V by 6 bases; bases with no gene match: 9. Per the germline V gene, CDR1 is LNHDA and CDR2 is SQIVND (reference sequence). The CDR3 is 15 residues long. The CDR3 DNA is TGTGCCAGTAGGCGAGGACAGGGTCTTGCAGATACGCAGTATTTT. This sequence encodes CASRRGQGLADTQYF.

The chain recombines TRBV5-1 with TRBJ1-1; no clear D gene. V was clipped by 0 bases and J by 2 bases, with 5 bases between them. This CDR3 spans 13 amino acids. Germline V lookup: CDR1 SGHRS, CDR2 YFSETQ. This CDR3 is CASSLARNTEAFF. The CDR3 nucleotides read TGCGCCAGCAGCTTGGCCCGTAACACTGAAGCTTTCTTT.

The V and J genes are TRBV19 and TRBJ1-6; D call uncertain. Germline V CDR1 and CDR2: LNHDA, SQIVND (reference sequence). CDR3 length equals 15 residues. V was trimmed by 1 base and J by 7 bases, leaving 11 bases between them. The CDR3 sequence is CASSIASTENSPLHF. The CDR3 bases are TGTGCCAGTAGTATAGCTTCGACGGAGAATTCACCCCTCCACTTT.

The V call is TRBV6-4, the J call TRBJ2-1; 7 bases are shared with TRBD2. This CDR3 contains 16 residues. CDR1 is MRHNA, CDR2 SNTAGT, per germline. V gave up 0 bases and J gave up 7 bases; unmatched junction bases: 9. The CDR3 DNA reads as TGTGCCAGCAGTGACTCGGCGGGAGACAATACGAATGAGCAGTTCTTC. Its translation: CASSDSAGDNTNEQFF.

A single count supports this clone. The chain uses TRBV10-3 and TRBJ1-1, with 9 bases aligning to TRBD1. Germline loops: CDR1 ENHRY, CDR2 SYGVKD. The CDR3 loop spans 15 amino acids. The V segment lost 2 bases and the J segment 4 bases; nucleotides outside the gene matches: 5. The DNA for the CDR3 is TGTGCCATCAGTGAGGAGACAGGGGGAGGCACTGAAGCTTTCTTT. It yields the protein CAISEETGGGTEAFF.

In this sample, this clone turned up a few times. The chain couples TRBV7-2 to TRBJ2-6, with D hard to call. V was clipped by 4 bases and J by 2 bases, with 9 bases between them. The CDR3 runs 15 residues. Germline V lookup: CDR1 SGHTA, CDR2 FQGNSA. CDR3 loop: CASSYTNPGANVLTF. The CDR3 coding sequence is TGTGCCAGCAGCTACACCAACCCTGGGGCCAACGTCCTGACTTTC.

The J gene is TRBJ2-5, the V gene TRBV11-2; TRBD2 agrees at 10 bases. Germline loops: CDR1 SGHAT, CDR2 FQNNGV. This CDR3 has 16 residues. V dropped 1 base and J dropped 1; count of bases not matched to a gene: 3. CDR3 region: CASSLGSSGGQETQYF. For the CDR3, the DNA is TGTGCCAGCAGCTTAGGTTCTAGCGGGGGCCAAGAGACCCAGTACTTC.

The V call is TRBV4-1, the J call TRBJ1-4, with D maybe TRBD1 (5 bases). Germline CDR1 is MGHRA and CDR2 is YSYEKL. V dropped 4 bases and J dropped 5 bases, with 14 bases sitting between them. There are 15 residues in the CDR3. The CDR3 DNA follows: TGCGCCAGCAGCCGTGGTGACAGAGACAATGAAAAACTGTTTTTT. Its protein product is CASSRGDRDNEKLFF.

The V call is TRBV10-3, the J call TRBJ2-3; D not certain. The CDR3 runs to 14 residues. Per the germline V gene, CDR1 is ENHRY and CDR2 is SYGVKD. Between the trimmed V and J ends, which lost 0 bases and 0 bases, there was a span of 4 bases. CDR3 amino acids: CAISESTSTDTQYF. CDR3 bases: TGTGCCATCAGTGAGTCAACTAGCACAGATACGCAGTATTTT.

This rearrangement joins TRBV3-1 (or the pseudogene TRBV3-2) to TRBJ1-1, with D perhaps matching TRBD1 (5 bases). Germline V gives CDR1 LGHDT, CDR2 YNNKEL (reference sequence). The CDR3 totals 13 residues. V gave up 1 base and J gave up 5 bases, with 8 bases separating them. Here the CDR3 DNA reads TGTGCCAGCAGCCAAGGTTCAGGGACTGAAGCTTTCTTT. It codes for CASSQGSGTEAFF.

This chain links TRBV7-2 with TRBJ2-3, with unresolved D. The V end lost 5 bases, the J end lost 5 bases, and 14 bases lay between the germline ends. The CDR3 loop spans 14 amino acids. In germline, CDR1 is SGHTA, CDR2 FQGNSA. Here the CDR3 DNA reads TGTGCCAGCAGCCCAATCCTGAGTATAGATACGCAGTATTTT. The encoded protein is CASSPILSIDTQYF.

Only one count was recorded for this clone. This chain joins TRBV28 and TRBJ1-3; D might be TRBD1 (6 bases). This CDR3 spans 14 amino acids. V was clipped by 3 bases and J by 4 bases, with 10 bases between them. Germline-derived CDR1 and CDR2 are MDHEN and SYDVKM. CDR3 sequence: CASSFTGYGNTIYF. Here the CDR3 DNA reads TGTGCCAGCAGTTTCACAGGGTACGGAAACACCATATATTTT.

This clone has just a few counts. The V gene is TRBV18, the J gene TRBJ1-6; 8 nucleotides align to TRBD1. The trim removed 3 bases at V and 10 bases at J, leaving 5 bases unmatched. Germline CDR1 is KGHSH and CDR2 is LQKENI. The CDR3 runs to 14 residues. CDR3 nucleotides: TGTGCCAGCTCACCCGCGACAGGGGCCTCACCCCTCCACTTT. Amino acids: CASSPATGASPLHF. Using reference TRBV18 and TRBJ1-6 for the parts outside the CDR3, the full variable domain is NAGVMQNPRHLVRRRGQEARLRCSPMKGHSHVYWYRQLPEEGLKFMVYLQKENIIDESGMPKERFSAEFPKEGPSILRIQQVVRGDSAAYFCASSPATGASPLHFGNGTRLTVT.

V usage is TRBV10-3 and J usage is TRBJ1-4; 10 nucleotides match TRBD1. CDR3 size: 14 residues. Looked up from germline, CDR1 is ENHRY and CDR2 is SYGVKD. J was trimmed by 8 bases and V by 2 bases; bases with no gene match: 2. The CDR3 here is CAISEGTGVEKLFF. Written as DNA, the CDR3 is TGTGCCATCAGTGAGGGGACAGGGGTAGAAAAACTGTTTTTT.

This clone was counted a few times. CDR3 DNA sequence: TGTGCCAGCAGCCCACTTCTAGGAGCCGAACAAGAGACCCAGTACTTC. This encodes CASSPLLGAEQETQYF. This chain links TRBV7-9 with TRBJ2-5, with D unclear. V was shortened by 5 bases and J by 2 bases, with 18 bases between the two germline ends. CDR1 and CDR2 (germline): SEHNR, FQNEAQ (reference sequence). This CDR3 is 16 amino acids long.

The V and J genes are TRBV5-6 and TRBJ1-2, with D possibly being TRBD1 (5 bases). This CDR3 has 12 residues. With 1 base removed from V and 8 bases from J, the gap between germline ends came to 9 bases. Germline V gives CDR1 SGHDT, CDR2 YYEEEE. The CDR3 spells CASSLQGVGYTF. CDR3 nucleotides: TGTGCCAGCAGCTTGCAGGGCGTCGGCTACACCTTC.

The chain recombines TRBV20-1 with TRBJ1-2; D is uncertain. Trimming left V 4 bases short and J 2 bases short, with 5 bases between. The CDR3 has 11 residues. Per germline, CDR1 DFQATT and CDR2 SNEGSKA (reference sequence). The CDR3 nucleotides read TGCAGTGCTATCCTCAACTATGGCTACACCTTC. Translating gives CSAILNYGYTF.

This clone was seen once. The chain is built from TRBV28 and TRBJ1-1; the D gene is possibly TRBD1 (5 bases). CDR1 and CDR2 from the germline V gene are MDHEN and SYDVKM. CDR3 length: 14 amino acids. V shed 2 bases and J shed 8 bases, with 15 bases lying between them. The CDR3 protein is CASSLGDSTEEAFF. As DNA, the CDR3 is TGTGCCAGCAGTTTAGGTGACAGTACGGAAGAAGCTTTCTTT.

V is TRBV29-1 and J is TRBJ1-1, with D possibly TRBD1 on 5 matching bases. Germline V gives CDR1 SQVTM, CDR2 ANQGSEA. V lost 4 bases and J 3 bases, leaving 9 bases between the germline ends. This CDR3 contains 12 residues. The CDR3 DNA reads as TGCAGCGTTGCATGGGGGGACACTGAAGCTTTCTTT. This codes for CSVAWGDTEAFF.